This T cell receptor beta chain came from a study of identical twins. In TCRdb, the 5' RACE reads were re-called with MiXCR into one record per CDR3 protein. The repertoire holds more than 350,000 distinct CDR3 sequences, with 8.5% to 10% as singletons. The CDR3 is 15 residues long. V lost 1 base and J 2 bases, leaving 9 bases between the germline ends. The V gene's germline CDR1 is SNHLY and CDR2 FYNNEI. This clonotype occurred a few times. This receptor was taken from a woman between 45 and 65 years old in good health. The sequenced sample was naive T cells sorted from blood. The chain links TRBV2 to TRBJ2-4; D remains ambiguous. CDR3 amino acids: CASSEGTRTKNIQYF. Written as DNA, the CDR3 is TGTGCCAGCAGTGAAGGAACGAGAACCAAAAACATTCAGTACTTC.